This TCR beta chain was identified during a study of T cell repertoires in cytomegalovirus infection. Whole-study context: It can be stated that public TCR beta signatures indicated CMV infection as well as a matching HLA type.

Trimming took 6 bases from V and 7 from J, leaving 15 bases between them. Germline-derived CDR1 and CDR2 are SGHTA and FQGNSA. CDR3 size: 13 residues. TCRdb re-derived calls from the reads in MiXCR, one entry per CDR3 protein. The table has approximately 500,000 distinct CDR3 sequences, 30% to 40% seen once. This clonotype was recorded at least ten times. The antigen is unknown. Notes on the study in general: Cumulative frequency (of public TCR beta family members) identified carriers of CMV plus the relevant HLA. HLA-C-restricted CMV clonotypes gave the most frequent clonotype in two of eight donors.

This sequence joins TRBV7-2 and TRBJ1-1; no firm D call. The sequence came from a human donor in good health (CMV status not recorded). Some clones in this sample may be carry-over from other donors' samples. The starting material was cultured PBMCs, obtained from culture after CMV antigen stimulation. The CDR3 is CASSRDPSGEAFF. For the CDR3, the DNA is TGTGCCAGCAGTCGAGACCCATCCGGTGAAGCTTTCTTT.